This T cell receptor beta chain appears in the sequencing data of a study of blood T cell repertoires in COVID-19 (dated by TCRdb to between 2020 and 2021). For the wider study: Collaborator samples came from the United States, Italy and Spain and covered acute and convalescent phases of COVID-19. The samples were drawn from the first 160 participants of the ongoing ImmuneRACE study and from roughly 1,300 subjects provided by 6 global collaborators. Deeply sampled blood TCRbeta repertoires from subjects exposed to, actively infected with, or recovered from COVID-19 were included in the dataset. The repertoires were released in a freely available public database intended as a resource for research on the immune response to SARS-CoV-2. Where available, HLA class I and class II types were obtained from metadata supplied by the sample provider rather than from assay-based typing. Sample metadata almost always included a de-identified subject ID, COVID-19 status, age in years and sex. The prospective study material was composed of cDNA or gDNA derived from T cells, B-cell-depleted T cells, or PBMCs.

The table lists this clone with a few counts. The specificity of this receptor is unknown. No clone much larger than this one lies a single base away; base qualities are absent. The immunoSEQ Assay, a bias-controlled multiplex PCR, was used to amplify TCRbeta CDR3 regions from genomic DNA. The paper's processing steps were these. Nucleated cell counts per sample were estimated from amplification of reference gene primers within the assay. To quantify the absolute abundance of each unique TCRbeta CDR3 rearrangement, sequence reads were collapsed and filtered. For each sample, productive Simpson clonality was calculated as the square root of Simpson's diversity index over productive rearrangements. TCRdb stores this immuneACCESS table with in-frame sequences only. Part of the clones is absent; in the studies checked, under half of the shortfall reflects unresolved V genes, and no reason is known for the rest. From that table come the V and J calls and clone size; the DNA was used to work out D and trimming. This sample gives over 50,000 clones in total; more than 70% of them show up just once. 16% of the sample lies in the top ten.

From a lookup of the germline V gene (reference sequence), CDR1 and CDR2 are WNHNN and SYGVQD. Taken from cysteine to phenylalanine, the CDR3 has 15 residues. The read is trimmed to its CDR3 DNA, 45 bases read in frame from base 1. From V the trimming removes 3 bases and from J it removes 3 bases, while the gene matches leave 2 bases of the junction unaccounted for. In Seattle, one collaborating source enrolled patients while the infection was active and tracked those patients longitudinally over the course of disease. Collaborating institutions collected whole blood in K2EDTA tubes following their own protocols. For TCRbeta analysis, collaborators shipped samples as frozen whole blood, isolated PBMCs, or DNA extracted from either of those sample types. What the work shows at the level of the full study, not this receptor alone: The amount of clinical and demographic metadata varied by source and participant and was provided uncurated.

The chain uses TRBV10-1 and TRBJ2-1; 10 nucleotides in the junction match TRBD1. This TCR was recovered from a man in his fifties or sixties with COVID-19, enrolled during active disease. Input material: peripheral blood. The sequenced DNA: TGCGCCAGCAGTGACAGGACAGGGGGCTACAATGAGCAGTTCTTC. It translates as CASSDRTGGYNEQFF.